This T cell receptor (beta chain) is from a study of blood T cells in healthy people across ages. To note about this clonotype: Its target is unknown.

Regarding the study as a whole: Unsorted PBMC input precluded a conclusive naive versus antigen-experienced comparison.

The CDR3 covers 13 residues. The V end was cut by 5 bases, the J end by 5 bases, with 12 bases between. The germline gives CDR1 LNHNV, CDR2 YYDKDF (reference sequence). The use of a sample-barcoded 5' primer and a J-beta primer mix characterized a second PCR of roughly 6 to 12 cycles. TCRdb redid the calling of the 5' RACE reads with MiXCR, one entry per CDR3 protein. Among 1 million or so distinct CDR3 sequences listed, roughly a quarter were seen once. Another study also made use of these data, one on T cells of mothers and their children. Per that study: The sample comes from some 10 healthy Caucasian donors: mothers and children. In cDNA synthesis, all of the extracted RNA was used at around 1.5 ug per 15 ul. Overlap ran slightly, non-significantly higher for related than unrelated mother-child pairs.

The sequence was obtained from a girl aged 2-10 years in good health. The chain has TRBV15 and TRBJ1-1, with no clear D. Sequenced sample: blood. DNA of the CDR3: TGTGCCACCAGCTGGGAGTCGGATACTGAAGCTTTCTTT. This encodes CATSWESDTEAFF.